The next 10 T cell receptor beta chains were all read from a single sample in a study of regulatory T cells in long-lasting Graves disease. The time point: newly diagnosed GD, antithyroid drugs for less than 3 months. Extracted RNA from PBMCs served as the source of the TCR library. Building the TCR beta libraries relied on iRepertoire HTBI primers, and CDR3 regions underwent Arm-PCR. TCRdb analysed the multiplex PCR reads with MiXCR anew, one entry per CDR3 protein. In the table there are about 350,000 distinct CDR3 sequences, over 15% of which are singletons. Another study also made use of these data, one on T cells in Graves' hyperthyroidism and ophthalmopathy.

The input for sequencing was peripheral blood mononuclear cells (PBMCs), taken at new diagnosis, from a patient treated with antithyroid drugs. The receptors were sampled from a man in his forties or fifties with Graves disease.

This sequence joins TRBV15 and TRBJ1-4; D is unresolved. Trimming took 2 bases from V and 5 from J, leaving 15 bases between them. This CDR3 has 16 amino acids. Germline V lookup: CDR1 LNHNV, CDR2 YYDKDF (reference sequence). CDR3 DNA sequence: TGTGCCACCAGCAGAAACGTAAAGGGCTGGAATGAAAAACTGTTTTTT. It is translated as CATSRNVKGWNEKLFF.

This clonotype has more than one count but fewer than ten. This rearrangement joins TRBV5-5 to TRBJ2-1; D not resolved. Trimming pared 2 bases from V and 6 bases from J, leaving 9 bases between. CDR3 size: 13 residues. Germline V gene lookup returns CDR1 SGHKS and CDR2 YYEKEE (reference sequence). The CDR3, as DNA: TGTGCCAGCAGCTTCGCGGAGTTCAATGAGCAGTTCTTC. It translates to CASSFAEFNEQFF.

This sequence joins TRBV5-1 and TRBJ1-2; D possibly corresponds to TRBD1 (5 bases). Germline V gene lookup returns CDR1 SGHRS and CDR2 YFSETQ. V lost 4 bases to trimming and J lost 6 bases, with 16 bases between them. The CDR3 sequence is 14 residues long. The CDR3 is CASSLGAGRDGYTF. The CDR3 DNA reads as TGCGCCAGCAGCCTGGGCGCGGGGCGTGATGGCTACACCTTC.

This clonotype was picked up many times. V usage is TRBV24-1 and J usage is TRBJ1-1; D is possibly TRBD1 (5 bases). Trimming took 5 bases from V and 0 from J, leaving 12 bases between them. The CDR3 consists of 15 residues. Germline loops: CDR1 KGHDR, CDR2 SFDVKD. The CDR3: CATSVGAGLNTEAFF. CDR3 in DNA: TGTGCCACCAGTGTTGGAGCAGGGCTGAACACTGAAGCTTTCTTT.

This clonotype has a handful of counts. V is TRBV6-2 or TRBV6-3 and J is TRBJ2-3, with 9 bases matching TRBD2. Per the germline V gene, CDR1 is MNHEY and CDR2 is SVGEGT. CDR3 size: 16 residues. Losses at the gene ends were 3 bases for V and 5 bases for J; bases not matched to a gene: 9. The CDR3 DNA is TGTGCCAGCAGTTATACCAAGCGGGGGGAGGAAGATACGCAGTATTTT. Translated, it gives CASSYTKRGEEDTQYF.

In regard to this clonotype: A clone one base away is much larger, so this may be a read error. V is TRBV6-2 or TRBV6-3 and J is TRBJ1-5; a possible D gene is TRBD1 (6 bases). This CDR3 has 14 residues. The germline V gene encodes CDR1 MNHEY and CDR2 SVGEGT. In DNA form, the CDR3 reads TGTGCCGGCAGTGAAACAGGGTTCTTTCAGCCCCAGCATTTT. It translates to CAGSETGFFQPQHF.

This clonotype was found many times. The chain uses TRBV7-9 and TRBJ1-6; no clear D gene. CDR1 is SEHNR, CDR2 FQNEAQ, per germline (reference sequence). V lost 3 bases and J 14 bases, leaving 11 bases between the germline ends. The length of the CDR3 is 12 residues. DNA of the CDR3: TGTGCCAGCAGCTTCGAAGGTTTGGCCCTCCACTTT. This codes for CASSFEGLALHF.

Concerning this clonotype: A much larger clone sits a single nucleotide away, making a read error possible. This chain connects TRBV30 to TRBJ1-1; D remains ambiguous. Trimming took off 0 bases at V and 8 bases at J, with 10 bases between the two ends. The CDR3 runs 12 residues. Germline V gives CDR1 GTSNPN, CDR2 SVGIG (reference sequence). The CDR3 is CAWSVVRSEAFF. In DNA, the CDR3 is TGTGCCTGGAGTGTAGTCAGGAGCGAAGCTTTCTTT.

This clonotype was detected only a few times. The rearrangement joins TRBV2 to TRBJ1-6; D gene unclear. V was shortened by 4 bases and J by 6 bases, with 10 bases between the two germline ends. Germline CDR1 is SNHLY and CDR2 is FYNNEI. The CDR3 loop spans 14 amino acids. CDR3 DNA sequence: TGTGCCAGCAGTGCACGCGGGCCTAATTCACCCCTCCACTTT. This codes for CASSARGPNSPLHF.

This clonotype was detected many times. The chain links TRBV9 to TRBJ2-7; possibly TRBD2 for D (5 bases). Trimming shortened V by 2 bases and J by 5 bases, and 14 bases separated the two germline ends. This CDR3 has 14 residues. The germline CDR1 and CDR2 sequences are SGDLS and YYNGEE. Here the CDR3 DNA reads TGTGCCAGCAGCGTGGGAGTCACAGTCGACGAGCAGTACTTC. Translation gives CASSVGVTVDEQYF.